Below, one T cell receptor beta chain is given with its context. This sample was included in a study of TIL therapy for anti-PD-1-resistant metastatic lung cancer. Study in general: Several tumors were EGFR-mutant and two were ALK-rearranged.

Germline V CDR1 and CDR2: MNHEY, SVGAGI. The CDR3 is 16 residues long. J lost 9 bases, V lost 8 bases, and 17 bases had no gene match. The sample's time point: pre-treatment sample, taken before nivolumab and TIL therapy. Patients were adults with stage 4 NSCLC. The libraries were made with immunoSEQ v3. Libraries were sequenced to 2 million to 2.5 million read pairs (survey) or 5-6 million (deep). The repertoire was sequenced with immunoSEQ multiplex PCR; TCRdb's copy has only in-frame clones and lacks some. The profile covers tens of thousands of clones, with about 73% appearing a single time and roughly 6.1% taken by the ten largest.

The clonotype originates from a person aged 25 to 79 with non-small cell lung cancer. The specimen was blood, collected at baseline. V is TRBV6-5 and J is TRBJ2-3, with 10 bases lining up with TRBD2. CDR3 region: CASRYSSGGRPVTQYF. The CDR3 DNA sequence: TGTGCCAGCCGCTACTCTAGCGGGGGTCGTCCAGTGACGCAGTATTTT.